This passage covers 28 T cell receptor beta chains from one sample sequenced in a study of shared clonotypes between healthy human individuals. Sequenced by immunoSEQ multiplex PCR; TCRdb stores in-frame clones only, minus some. The data show approximately 2.3 million clones, with roughly 93% seen just once and roughly 0.36% held by the top ten. The material sequenced was naive CD4+ T cells from PBMCs. The subset was: CD45RA+ positively selected. These receptors came from a man between 18 and 29 years old in good health. Some clones in this sample may be carry-over from other donors' samples.

This rearrangement joins TRBV5-4 to TRBJ1-3; D is perhaps TRBD1 (5 bases). The length of the CDR3 is 16 residues. From germline, CDR1 is SGHNT and CDR2 YYREEE (reference sequence). V gave up 3 bases and J gave up 0 bases, with 13 bases separating them. The CDR3 coding sequence is TGTGCCAGCAGCTCCGGGGGGAGGATCTCTGGAAACACCATATATTTT. This translates into CASSSGGRISGNTIYF. Complete variable domain (other parts from reference TRBV5-4 and TRBJ1-3): ETGVTQSPTHLIKTRGQQVTLRCSSQSGHNTVSWYQQALGQGPQFIFQYYREEENGRGNFPPRFSGLQFPNYSSELNVNALELDDSALYLCASSSGGRISGNTIYFGEGSWLTVV.

V is TRBV28 and J is TRBJ2-1, with D hard to call. Trimming cost V 7 bases and J 4 bases, with 20 bases left between them. Germline lookup yields CDR1 MDHEN and CDR2 SYDVKM. The CDR3 covers 16 residues. CDR3 in amino acids: CASTLGGGNLYNEQFF. The CDR3, as DNA: TGTGCCAGCACCTTGGGTGGCGGAAACTTATACAATGAGCAGTTCTTC.

CDR3 DNA: TGCGCCAGCAGCTTGGGTGGGACAGAACCCTTCTCTGGAAACACCATATATTTT. Amino acids: CASSLGGTEPFSGNTIYF. V usage is TRBV5-1 and J usage is TRBJ1-3, with 7 bases lining up with TRBD1. CDR3 length: 18 residues. The V segment lost 0 bases and the J segment 0 bases; nucleotides outside the gene matches: 9. Germline V gene lookup returns CDR1 SGHRS and CDR2 YFSETQ. The complete variable domain, with remaining parts taken from reference TRBV5-1 and TRBJ1-3, reads KAGVTQTPRYLIKTRGQQVTLSCSPISGHRSVSWYQQTPGQGLQFLFEYFSETQRNKGNFPGRFSGRQFSNSRSEMNVSTLELGDSALYLCASSLGGTEPFSGNTIYFGEGSWLTVV.

V is TRBV7-6 and J is TRBJ2-3, with D tentatively TRBD1 (6 bases). Germline V gene data show CDR1 as SGHVS and CDR2 as FNYEAQ. This CDR3 has 14 amino acids. Trimming left V 4 bases short and J 5 bases short, with 13 bases between. CDR3 bases: TGTGCCAGCAGCTCAATCTTAGGGGGAGATACGCAGTATTTT. It translates to CASSSILGGDTQYF.

V usage is TRBV18 and J usage is TRBJ2-4; 7 bases line up with TRBD1. V trimming: 3 bases; J trimming: 8 bases; junction bases outside the gene matches: 13. This CDR3 comprises 16 residues. Germline loops: CDR1 KGHSH, CDR2 LQKENI. CDR3 nucleotides: TGTGCCAGCTCACCTATACAGACAGGGCTCGGGGACATTCAGTACTTC. The encoded protein is CASSPIQTGLGDIQYF.

The chain links TRBV7-2 to TRBJ1-4; D ambiguous. Germline CDR1 reads SGHTA; CDR2 reads FQGNSA. This CDR3 has 14 residues. V was shortened by 3 bases and J by 4 bases, with 9 bases between the two germline ends. The CDR3 DNA reads as TGTGCCAGCAGCTTCCGGGCCAATAATGAAAAACTGTTTTTT. It is translated as CASSFRANNEKLFF.

This clone was recorded only once. The junction departs from the called germline gene at one end, perhaps through a read error. The V and J genes are TRBV5-8 and TRBJ2-4; TRBD2 matches 14 bases. CDR1 is SGHTS, CDR2 YDEGEE, per germline. This CDR3 region has 13 residues. The CDR3 DNA sequence: TGTGCCAGCAGCCCTACCCCGGGACTAGCGGGGGACTTC. It encodes CASSPTPGLAGDF.

The rearrangement links TRBV7-9 to TRBJ2-2; D is ambiguous. The CDR3 spans 17 residues. Germline lookup yields CDR1 SEHNR and CDR2 FQNEAQ (reference sequence). V lost 2 bases and J 2 bases, leaving 15 bases between the germline ends. This CDR3 reads CASSLSPFFENTGELFF. The CDR3 region has the DNA TGTGCCAGCAGCTTAAGCCCGTTCTTCGAAAACACCGGGGAGCTGTTTTTT.

There are a few counts of this clone. V gene TRBV30 combines with J gene TRBJ1-5, with D perhaps TRBD1 (5 bases). V dropped 5 bases and J dropped 0 bases, with 11 bases sitting between them. The germline CDR1 and CDR2 sequences are GTSNPN and SVGIG (reference sequence). The CDR3 runs 14 residues. CDR3 loop: CAWGGHNSNQPQHF. CDR3 DNA sequence: TGTGCCTGGGGAGGACACAATAGCAATCAGCCCCAGCATTTT.

The chain couples TRBV7-2 to TRBJ1-4; no reliable D call. V was pared by 5 bases and J by 8 bases, with 12 bases between. The germline CDR1 and CDR2 sequences are SGHTA and FQGNSA. The CDR3 runs 13 residues. CDR3 amino acids: CASSLRSAEKLFF. The CDR3 bases are TGTGCCAGCAGCCTAAGGTCGGCAGAAAAACTGTTTTTT.

Worth noting for this clone: Within the sample, other DNA sequences also encode this same CDR3. The chain uses TRBV5-1 and TRBJ2-2, with D perhaps matching TRBD2 (5 bases). V lost 0 bases and J lost 4, with 10 bases in between. The CDR3 totals 15 residues. The germline gives CDR1 SGHRS, CDR2 YFSETQ. The CDR3 region has the DNA TGCGCCAGCAGCTTGGTTCCCGGAGGCACCGGGGAGCTGTTTTTT. Amino acids: CASSLVPGGTGELFF.

V usage is TRBV5-1 and J usage is TRBJ2-7; TRBD1 agrees at 12 bases. The germline gives CDR1 SGHRS, CDR2 YFSETQ. The CDR3 runs 15 residues. J gave up 5 bases and V 2 bases, and 5 bases lay outside the gene matches. CDR3 nucleotide sequence: TGCGCCAGCAGCTTACTGGGGACAGGGGGCAACGAGCAGTACTTC. It encodes CASSLLGTGGNEQYF.

The chain combines TRBV9 with TRBJ2-1; 9 positions agree with TRBD2. Germline V gene lookup returns CDR1 SGDLS and CDR2 YYNGEE. Trimming at V came to 2 bases and at J to 6 bases, leaving 6 bases not matched to a gene. The CDR3 spans 15 residues. CDR3 DNA: TGTGCCAGCAGCGTTTCTAGCGGGATTGGCAATGAGCAGTTCTTC. It translates to CASSVSSGIGNEQFF. Using reference TRBV9 and TRBJ2-1 for the parts outside the CDR3, the full variable domain is DSGVTQTPKHLITATGQRVTLRCSPRSGDLSVYWYQQSLDQGLQFLIQYYNGEERAKGNILERFSAQQFPDLHSELNLSSLELGDSALYFCASSVSSGIGNEQFFGPGTRLTVL.

This clone appeared a single time. Other DNA sequences in this sample translate to the same CDR3. The chain links TRBV6-1 to TRBJ2-3; 7 bases align to TRBD2. The J segment lost 3 bases and the V segment lost 4 bases, leaving 4 bases of the junction unmatched. CDR3 length equals 14 residues. Germline loops: CDR1 MNHNS, CDR2 SASEGT. CDR3 sequence reads: CASSVRERTDTQYF. The DNA of the CDR3 is TGTGCCAGCAGTGTGCGGGAGCGGACAGATACGCAGTATTTT.

The rearrangement uses TRBV20-1 and TRBJ2-1, with 8 bases that match TRBD2. The CDR3 totals 11 residues. V was clipped by 5 bases and J by 12 bases; unmatched bases: 6. Germline-derived CDR1 and CDR2 are DFQATT and SNEGSKA (reference sequence). CDR3 in amino acids: CSASTRGGQFF. CDR3 sequence (DNA): TGCAGTGCTTCGACCCGGGGGGGGCAGTTCTTC.

The rearrangement links TRBV10-2 to TRBJ2-3, with a possible D match to TRBD2 (5 bases). The CDR3 runs to 17 residues. V was cut by 0 bases and J by 4 bases, with 17 bases left in between. In germline, CDR1 is WSHSY, CDR2 SAAADI. The CDR3, as DNA: TGCGCCAGCAGTGAGTCTCTACGGGGAGCACGGGCAGATACGCAGTATTTT. It is translated as CASSESLRGARADTQYF.

This clone was detected once. The gene calls are TRBV5-1 and TRBJ1-2; TRBD1 might be the D (5 bases). The V end was cut by 4 bases, the J end by 7 bases, with 11 bases between. Germline CDR1 is SGHRS and CDR2 is YFSETQ. The CDR3 has 12 amino acids. CDR3 amino acids: CASSGTLGGYTF. CDR3 nucleotide sequence: TGCGCCAGCAGCGGGACCTTGGGTGGCTACACCTTC.

J is TRBJ2-7 and V is TRBV5-8; 8 bases agree with TRBD2. Trimming cost V 4 bases and J 0 bases; bases outside gene matches: 6. The germline gives CDR1 SGHTS, CDR2 YDEGEE. The CDR3 extends over 15 amino acids. The CDR3 nucleotides are TGTGCCAGCAGCCCGCCGGGGGGGTACTCCTACGAGCAGTACTTC. Translated: CASSPPGGYSYEQYF.

For this clone: The sample carries other DNA sequences with the same CDR3. The V gene is TRBV7-2, the J gene TRBJ2-7; no clear D gene. With 3 bases removed from V and 6 bases from J, the gap between germline ends came to 12 bases. Germline V CDR1 and CDR2: SGHTA, FQGNSA. The CDR3 is made up of 13 amino acids. CDR3 protein: CASSLGGWGEQYF. The CDR3 coding sequence is TGTGCCAGCAGCTTGGGTGGGTGGGGCGAGCAGTACTTC.

The J gene is TRBJ2-3, the V gene TRBV9; 10 bases are shared with TRBD2. The CDR3 length is 15 residues. CDR1 is SGDLS and CDR2 is YYNGEE in the germline V gene. V was clipped by 3 bases and J by 8 bases; unmatched bases: 9. CDR3 sequence: CASSAPGSGRLTQYF. The CDR3 DNA reads as TGTGCCAGCAGCGCCCCGGGTAGCGGGAGGCTTACGCAGTATTTT.

The chain links TRBV5-1 to TRBJ2-3, with 8 bases fitting TRBD1. J was trimmed by 4 bases and V by 0 bases; bases with no gene match: 10. This CDR3 has 17 residues. Germline V lookup: CDR1 SGHRS, CDR2 YFSETQ. CDR3 nucleotides: TGCGCCAGCAGCTTGGCCGGACAGGGAGTTTATGCAGATACGCAGTATTTT. It encodes CASSLAGQGVYADTQYF.

The chain is built from TRBV4-3 and TRBJ2-1; D is uncertain. Trimming removed 0 bases at V and 8 bases at J, with 23 bases between. The CDR3 extends over 18 amino acids. CDR1 is LGHNA, CDR2 YSLEER, per germline. CDR3 amino acids: CASSQDLADPSEYYEQFF. In nucleotides, the CDR3 is TGCGCCAGCAGCCAAGATTTGGCAGATCCTTCAGAGTACTATGAGCAGTTCTTC.

This chain joins TRBV19 and TRBJ2-3; possible D gene TRBD1, 5 bases. The V and J ends lost 4 bases and 1 base respectively, with 12 bases between them. CDR1 and CDR2 (germline): LNHDA, SQIVND (reference sequence). This CDR3 is 15 amino acids long. The CDR3 DNA follows: TGTGCCAGTAGTAGCGTCCAGGGTCGCACAGATACGCAGTATTTT. Translated, it gives CASSSVQGRTDTQYF.

The chain is built from TRBV5-1 and TRBJ2-5, with no clear D. The CDR3 totals 12 residues. Germline V gene lookup returns CDR1 SGHRS and CDR2 YFSETQ. The V end was cut by 4 bases, the J end by 4 bases, with 8 bases between. For the CDR3, the DNA is TGCGCCAGCAGCCCGGGCCCAGAGACCCAGTACTTC. Amino acid sequence: CASSPGPETQYF.

The chain carries TRBV19 and TRBJ2-1, with TRBD1 identical over 10 bases. The CDR3 has 16 amino acids. Trimming at V came to 4 bases and at J to 3 bases, leaving 6 bases not matched to a gene. Looked up from germline, CDR1 is LNHDA and CDR2 is SQIVND (reference sequence). CDR3 DNA sequence: TGTGCCAGTAGTACCCCCTGGACAGGGGGCTACAATGAGCAGTTCTTC. Amino acid sequence: CASSTPWTGGYNEQFF. The full variable domain, in which reference TRBV19 and TRBJ2-1 provide the parts outside the CDR3, is DGGITQSPKYLFRKEGQNVTLSCEQNLNHDAMYWYRQDPGQGLRLIYYSQIVNDFQKGDIAEGYSVSREKKESFPLTVTSAQKNPTAFYLCASSTPWTGGYNEQFFGPGTRLTVL.

The rearrangement uses TRBV2 and TRBJ1-4; possible D gene TRBD1, 5 bases. The CDR3 runs to 13 residues. The V end lost 5 bases, the J end lost 5 bases, and 9 bases lay between the germline ends. Germline V gene lookup returns CDR1 SNHLY and CDR2 FYNNEI. CDR3 coding DNA: TGTGCCAGCAGTTTGCAGGGAAATGAAAAACTGTTTTTT. It yields the protein CASSLQGNEKLFF.

The chain combines TRBV30 with TRBJ2-7; TRBD2 matches 7 bases. The germline CDR1 and CDR2 sequences are GTSNPN and SVGIG (reference sequence). The CDR3 has 16 residues. Losses at the gene ends were 0 bases for V and 7 bases for J; bases not matched to a gene: 15. The CDR3 reads CAWSVWLWEGLGEQYF. CDR3 in DNA: TGTGCCTGGAGTGTCTGGTTGTGGGAGGGCCTGGGAGAGCAGTACTTC.

The count of this clone is one. This chain uses TRBV4-3 with TRBJ2-1, with 12 bases matching TRBD2. This CDR3 contains 19 residues. Germline trimming cut 0 bases from V and 2 bases from J; bases unmatched to any gene: 8. The V gene's germline CDR1 is LGHNA and CDR2 YSLEER. CDR3 DNA sequence: TGCGCCAGCAGCCAAGAATACCCTCTAGCGGGAGGGCCCTACAATGAGCAGTTCTTC. It codes for CASSQEYPLAGGPYNEQFF.